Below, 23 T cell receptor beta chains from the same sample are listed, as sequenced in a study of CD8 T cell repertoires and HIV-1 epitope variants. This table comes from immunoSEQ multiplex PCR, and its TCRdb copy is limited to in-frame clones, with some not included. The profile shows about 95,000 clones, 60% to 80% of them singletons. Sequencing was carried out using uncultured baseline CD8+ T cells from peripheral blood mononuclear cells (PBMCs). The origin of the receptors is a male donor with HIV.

The DNA for the CDR3 is TGTGCCAGTAGTATGATAGACAGAGCGGGTAGCAATCAGCCCCAGCATTTT. Translation gives CASSMIDRAGSNQPQHF. The V and J genes are TRBV19 and TRBJ1-5; perhaps TRBD1 as D (5 bases). The V end lost 3 bases, the J end lost 0 bases, and 15 bases lay between the germline ends. The germline V gene encodes CDR1 LNHDA and CDR2 SQIVND (reference sequence). CDR3 length equals 17 residues.

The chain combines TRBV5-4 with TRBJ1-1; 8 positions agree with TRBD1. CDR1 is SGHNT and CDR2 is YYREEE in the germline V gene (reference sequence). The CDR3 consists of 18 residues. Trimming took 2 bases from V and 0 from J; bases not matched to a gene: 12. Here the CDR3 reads CASSFRLTGAGVNTEAFF. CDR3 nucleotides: TGTGCCAGCAGCTTTCGGCTGACAGGGGCAGGAGTGAACACTGAAGCTTTCTTT. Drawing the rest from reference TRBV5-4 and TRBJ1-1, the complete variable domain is ETGVTQSPTHLIKTRGQQVTLRCSSQSGHNTVSWYQQALGQGPQFIFQYYREEENGRGNFPPRFSGLQFPNYSSELNVNALELDDSALYLCASSFRLTGAGVNTEAFFGQGTRLTVV.

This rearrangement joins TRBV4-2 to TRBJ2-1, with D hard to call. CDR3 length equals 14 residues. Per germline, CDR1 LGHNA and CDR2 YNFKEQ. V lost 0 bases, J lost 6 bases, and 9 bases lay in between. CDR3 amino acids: CASSQDLMPNEQFF. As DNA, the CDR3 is TGTGCCAGCAGCCAAGATTTGATGCCCAATGAGCAGTTCTTC.

CDR3 nucleotides: TGTGCCAGCAGTGAGCGGACAGCCACAGATACGCAGTATTTT. This sequence encodes CASSERTATDTQYF. The chain couples TRBV25-1 to TRBJ2-3; TRBD1 might be the D (6 bases). The V end was cut by 3 bases, the J end by 2 bases, with 9 bases between. The CDR3 sequence is 14 residues long. Germline assignment: CDR1 MGHDK and CDR2 SYGVNS.

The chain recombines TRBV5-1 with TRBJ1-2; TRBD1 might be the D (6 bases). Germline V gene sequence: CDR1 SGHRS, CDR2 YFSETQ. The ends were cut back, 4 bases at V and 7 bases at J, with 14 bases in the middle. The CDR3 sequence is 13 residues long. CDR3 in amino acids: CASSPILGAGYTF. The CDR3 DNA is TGCGCCAGCAGCCCCATATTGGGGGCTGGCTACACCTTC. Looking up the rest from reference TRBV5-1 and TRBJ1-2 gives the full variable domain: KAGVTQTPRYLIKTRGQQVTLSCSPISGHRSVSWYQQTPGQGLQFLFEYFSETQRNKGNFPGRFSGRQFSNSRSEMNVSTLELGDSALYLCASSPILGAGYTFGSGTRLTVV.

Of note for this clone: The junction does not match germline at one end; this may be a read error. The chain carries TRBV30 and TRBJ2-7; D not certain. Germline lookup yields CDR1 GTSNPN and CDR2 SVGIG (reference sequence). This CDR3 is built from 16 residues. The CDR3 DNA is TGTGCCTGGAGTGCCCCGTCGACGTCCTACTCCTACGGGCAGTACTTC. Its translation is CAWSAPSTSYSYGQYF.

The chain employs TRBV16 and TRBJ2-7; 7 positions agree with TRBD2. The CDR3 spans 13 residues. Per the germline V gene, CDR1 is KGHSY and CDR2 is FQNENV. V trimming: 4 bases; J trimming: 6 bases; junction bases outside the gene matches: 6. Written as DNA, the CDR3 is TGTGCCAGCAGCCCCCAGCGGGGTTCCGAGCAGTACTTC. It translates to CASSPQRGSEQYF.

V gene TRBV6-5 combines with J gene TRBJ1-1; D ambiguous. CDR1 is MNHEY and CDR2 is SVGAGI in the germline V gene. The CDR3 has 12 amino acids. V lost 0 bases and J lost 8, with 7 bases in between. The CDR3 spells CASSYSPGEAFF. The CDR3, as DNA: TGTGCCAGCAGTTACTCCCCGGGAGAAGCTTTCTTT.

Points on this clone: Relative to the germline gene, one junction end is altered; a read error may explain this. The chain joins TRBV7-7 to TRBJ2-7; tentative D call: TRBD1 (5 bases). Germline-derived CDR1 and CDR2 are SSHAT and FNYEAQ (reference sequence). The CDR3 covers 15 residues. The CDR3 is CASSLTQGLSYEQYF. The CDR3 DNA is TGTGCTAGCAGCTTAACCCAGGGCCTATCCTACGAGCAGTACTTC.

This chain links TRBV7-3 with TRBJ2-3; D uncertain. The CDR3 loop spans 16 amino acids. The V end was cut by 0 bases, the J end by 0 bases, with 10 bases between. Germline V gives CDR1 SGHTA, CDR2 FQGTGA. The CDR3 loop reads CASSLTGGSSTDTQYF. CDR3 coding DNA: TGTGCCAGCAGCTTAACAGGCGGCTCTAGCACAGATACGCAGTATTTT. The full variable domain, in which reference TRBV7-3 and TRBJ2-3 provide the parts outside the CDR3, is GAGVSQTPSNKVTEKGKYVELRCDPISGHTALYWYRQSLGQGPEFLIYFQGTGAADDSGLPNDRFFAVRPEGSVSTLKIQRTERGDSAVYLCASSLTGGSSTDTQYFGPGTRLTVL.

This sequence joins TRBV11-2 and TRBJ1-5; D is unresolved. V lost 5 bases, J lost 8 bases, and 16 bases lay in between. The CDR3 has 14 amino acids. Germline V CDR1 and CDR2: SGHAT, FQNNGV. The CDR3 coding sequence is TGTGCCAGCAGCCCAACGACCGGGGTTGAGCCCCAGCATTTT. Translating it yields CASSPTTGVEPQHF.

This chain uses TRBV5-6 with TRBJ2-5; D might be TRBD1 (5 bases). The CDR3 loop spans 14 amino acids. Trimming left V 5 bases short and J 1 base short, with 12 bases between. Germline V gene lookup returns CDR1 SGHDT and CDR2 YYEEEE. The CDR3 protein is CASRAVTAQETQYF. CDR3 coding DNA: TGTGCCAGCAGAGCCGTGACAGCCCAAGAGACCCAGTACTTC.

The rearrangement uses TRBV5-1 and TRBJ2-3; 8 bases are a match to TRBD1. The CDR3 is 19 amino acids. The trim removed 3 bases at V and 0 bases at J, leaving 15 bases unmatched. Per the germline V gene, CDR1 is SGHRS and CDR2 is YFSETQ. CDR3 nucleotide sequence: TGCGCCAGCAGCTCGACACCGAAACAGGGGGTCACTAGCACAGATACGCAGTATTTT. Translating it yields CASSSTPKQGVTSTDTQYF.

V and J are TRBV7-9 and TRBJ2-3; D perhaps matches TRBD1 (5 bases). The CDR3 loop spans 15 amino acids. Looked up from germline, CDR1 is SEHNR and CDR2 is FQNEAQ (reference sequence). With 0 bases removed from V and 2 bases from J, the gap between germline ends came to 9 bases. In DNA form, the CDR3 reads TGTGCCAGCAGCTTAGCAGGGGCCGCCACAGATACGCAGTATTTT. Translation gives CASSLAGAATDTQYF.

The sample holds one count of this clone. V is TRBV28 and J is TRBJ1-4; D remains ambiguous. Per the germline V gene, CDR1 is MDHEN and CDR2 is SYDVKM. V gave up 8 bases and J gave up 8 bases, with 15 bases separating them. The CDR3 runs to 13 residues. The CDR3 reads CASLTPGREKLFF. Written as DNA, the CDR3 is TGTGCCAGCCTAACACCGGGGAGGGAAAAACTGTTTTTT.

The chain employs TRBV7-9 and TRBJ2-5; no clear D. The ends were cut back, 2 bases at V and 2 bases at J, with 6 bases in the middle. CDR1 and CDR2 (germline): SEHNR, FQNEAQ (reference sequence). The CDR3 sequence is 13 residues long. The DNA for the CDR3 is TGTGCCAGCAGCTTATCTCCTCAAGAGACCCAGTACTTC. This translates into CASSLSPQETQYF.

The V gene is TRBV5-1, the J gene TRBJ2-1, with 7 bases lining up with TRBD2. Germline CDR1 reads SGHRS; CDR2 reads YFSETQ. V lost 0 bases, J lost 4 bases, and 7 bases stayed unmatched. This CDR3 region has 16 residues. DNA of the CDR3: TGCGCCAGCAGCTTGGAGGCTAGCGGAGCTTACAATGAGCAGTTCTTC. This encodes CASSLEASGAYNEQFF.

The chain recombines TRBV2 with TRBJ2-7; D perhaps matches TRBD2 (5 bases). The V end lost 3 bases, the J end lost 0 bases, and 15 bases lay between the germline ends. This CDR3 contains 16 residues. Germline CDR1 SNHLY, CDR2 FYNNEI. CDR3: CASSDPPSGSSYEQYF. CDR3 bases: TGTGCCAGCAGTGATCCCCCCAGCGGAAGCTCCTACGAGCAGTACTTC.

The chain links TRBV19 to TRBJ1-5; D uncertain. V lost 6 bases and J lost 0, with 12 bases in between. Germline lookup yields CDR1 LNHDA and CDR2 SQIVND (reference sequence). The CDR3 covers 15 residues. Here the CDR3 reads CASRWSDLSNQPQHF. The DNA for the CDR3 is TGTGCCAGTAGGTGGAGCGATCTTAGCAATCAGCCCCAGCATTTT.

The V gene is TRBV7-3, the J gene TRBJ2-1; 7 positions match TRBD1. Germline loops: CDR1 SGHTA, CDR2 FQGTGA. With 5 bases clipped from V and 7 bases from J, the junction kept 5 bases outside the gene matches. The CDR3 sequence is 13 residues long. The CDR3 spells CASSPARGNEQFF. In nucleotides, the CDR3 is TGTGCCAGCAGCCCAGCCAGGGGGAATGAGCAGTTCTTC.

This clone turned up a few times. The CDR3 region is CASSFMSGGYNEQFF. The CDR3 coding sequence is TGTGCCAGCAGCTTTATGAGCGGGGGATACAATGAGCAGTTCTTC. This sequence joins TRBV7-9 and TRBJ2-1; TRBD2 matches 8 bases. Germline CDR1 is SEHNR and CDR2 is FQNEAQ (reference sequence). This CDR3 has 15 amino acids. V shed 3 bases and J 4 bases; nucleotides not matched to a gene: 5.

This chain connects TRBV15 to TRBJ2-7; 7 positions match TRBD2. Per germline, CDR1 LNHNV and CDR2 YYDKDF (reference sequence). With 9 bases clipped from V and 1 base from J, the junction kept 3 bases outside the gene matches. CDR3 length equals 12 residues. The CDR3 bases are TGTGCCACGGGGGAGGGGTCCTACGAGCAGTACTTC. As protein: CATGEGSYEQYF.

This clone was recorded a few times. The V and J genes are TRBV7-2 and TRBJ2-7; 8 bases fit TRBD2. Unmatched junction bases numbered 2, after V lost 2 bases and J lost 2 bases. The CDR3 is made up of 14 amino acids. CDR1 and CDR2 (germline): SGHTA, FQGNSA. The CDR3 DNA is TGTGCCAGCAGCTTAATAGCGGGGACCTACGAGCAGTACTTC. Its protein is CASSLIAGTYEQYF.